The 31 T cell receptor beta chains below all came from one sample that was sequenced in a study of T cell responses to AZD1222 COVID-19 vaccine. Measured with immunoSEQ multiplex PCR; TCRdb has only the in-frame clones, and not every one. Of more than 85,000 clones listed, 84% are singletons. The starting material was peripheral blood, obtained 28 days after the second AZD1222 dose. These receptors all come from an adult who received the AZD1222 COVID-19 vaccine.

V is TRBV7-9 and J is TRBJ1-4; a weak D match, TRBD1 (5 bases). The CDR3 spans 15 residues. Germline V gene sequence: CDR1 SEHNR, CDR2 FQNEAQ (reference sequence). V was clipped by 1 base and J by 8 bases, with 14 bases between them. In DNA form, the CDR3 reads TGTGCCAGCAGCTTAGAAACAGGAGTTGGAGAAAAACTGTTTTTT. It specifies CASSLETGVGEKLFF. Supplemented by reference TRBV7-9 and TRBJ1-4, the full variable domain reads DTGVSQNPRHKITKRGQNVTFRCDPISEHNRLYWYRQTLGQGPEFLTYFQNEAQLEKSRLLSDRFSAERPKGSFSTLEIQRTEQGDSAMYLCASSLETGVGEKLFFGSGTQLSVL.

This rearrangement joins TRBV29-1 to TRBJ1-1; no definite D call. The CDR3 runs 11 residues. Trimming removed 6 bases at V and 4 bases at J, with 9 bases between. The V gene's germline CDR1 is SQVTM and CDR2 ANQGSEA. The CDR3: CSVGRPTEAFF. In DNA, the CDR3 is TGCAGCGTGGGGAGGCCCACTGAAGCTTTCTTT.

Here the CDR3 reads CASRGNSYEQYF. CDR3 coding DNA: TGCGCCAGCCGCGGGAACTCCTACGAGCAGTACTTC. The V gene is TRBV5-1, the J gene TRBJ2-7, with a tentative D call TRBD2 (6 bases). Trimming removed 7 bases from V and 0 bases from J, with 8 bases in between. Per the germline V gene, CDR1 is SGHRS and CDR2 is YFSETQ. This CDR3 spans 12 amino acids.

This chain links TRBV7-2 with TRBJ2-2; 8 bases line up with TRBD2. V shed 5 bases and J 3 bases; nucleotides not matched to a gene: 5. CDR1 SGHTA and CDR2 FQGNSA come from the germline V gene. This CDR3 region has 15 residues. CDR3 in DNA: TGTGCCAGCAGCGCCAGCGGGAGTGACACCGGGGAGCTGTTTTTT. Protein product: CASSASGSDTGELFF.

The chain uses TRBV18 and TRBJ2-7, with TRBD1 matching 9 bases. The germline V gene encodes CDR1 KGHSH and CDR2 LQKENI. The V segment lost 6 bases and the J segment 5 bases; nucleotides outside the gene matches: 11. There are 15 residues in the CDR3. The DNA for the CDR3 is TGTGCCAGCTCTCGCGGGACAGGGATATGGAACGAGCAGTACTTC. Its translation: CASSRGTGIWNEQYF.

The chain is built from TRBV23-1 and TRBJ2-7; 7 nucleotides align to TRBD1. TRBV23-1 counts as an open reading frame of uncertain function. Trimming at V came to 3 bases and at J to 4 bases, leaving 12 bases not matched to a gene. The CDR3 covers 16 residues. The CDR3 DNA follows: TGCGCCAGCAGTCACAGTAGGAACAGGGGTACATACGAGCAGTACTTC. It encodes CASSHSRNRGTYEQYF.

The chain joins TRBV30 to TRBJ1-2; tentative D call: TRBD1 (5 bases). Trimming shortened V by 8 bases and J by 7 bases, and 23 bases separated the two germline ends. CDR1 is GTSNPN and CDR2 is SVGIG in the germline V gene (reference sequence). The CDR3 sequence is 14 residues long. The CDR3, as DNA: TGTGCCCGGACTGAGGGACCGACTCGGTTTGGCTACACCTTC. This codes for CARTEGPTRFGYTF.

The CDR3, as DNA: TGTGCCACCAGCGGGGGGGGGTTCGGCTACGAGCAGTACTTC. This translates into CATSGGGFGYEQYF. The chain is built from TRBV24-1 and TRBJ2-7, with 8 bases aligning to TRBD2. The CDR3 spans 14 residues. V lost 7 bases to trimming and J lost 3 bases; unmatched junction nucleotides: 7. Germline values: CDR1 KGHDR, CDR2 SFDVKD.

This chain uses TRBV9 with TRBJ1-6; no definite D call. The CDR3 covers 15 residues. Per the germline V gene, CDR1 is SGDLS and CDR2 is YYNGEE. The ends were cut back, 2 bases at V and 6 bases at J, with 12 bases in the middle. The CDR3 protein is CASSVRGIANSPLHF. The CDR3 DNA is TGTGCCAGCAGCGTCCGGGGAATTGCTAATTCACCCCTCCACTTT.

The chain recombines TRBV7-3 with TRBJ2-2; 7 nucleotides match TRBD2. This CDR3 is built from 18 residues. After removal of 6 bases from V and 6 bases from J, the junction contained 19 bases not matched to a gene. Looked up from germline, CDR1 is SGHTA and CDR2 is FQGTGA. The CDR3 protein is CASSKASGGYGVAGELFF. DNA of the CDR3: TGTGCCAGCAGTAAGGCTAGCGGAGGGTATGGGGTCGCCGGGGAGCTGTTTTTT. Together with reference TRBV7-3 and TRBJ2-2, the CDR3 gives the full variable domain: GAGVSQTPSNKVTEKGKYVELRCDPISGHTALYWYRQSLGQGPEFLIYFQGTGAADDSGLPNDRFFAVRPEGSVSTLKIQRTERGDSAVYLCASSKASGGYGVAGELFFGEGSRLTVL.

V usage is TRBV18 and J usage is TRBJ2-5; D is unresolved. V lost 3 bases and J 2 bases, leaving 7 bases between the germline ends. The CDR3 sequence is 13 residues long. In germline, CDR1 is KGHSH, CDR2 LQKENI. CDR3 sequence reads: CASSPSQQETQYF. CDR3 DNA sequence: TGTGCCAGCTCACCGAGCCAGCAAGAGACCCAGTACTTC.

The genes are TRBV7-3 and TRBJ1-2; no clear D gene. Trimming removed 2 bases from V and 1 base from J, with 17 bases in between. The CDR3 length is 17 residues. The germline gives CDR1 SGHTA, CDR2 FQGTGA. CDR3 nucleotides: TGTGCCAGCAGCTTACGCGGGAGTCCAACCGATAACTATGGCTACACCTTC. Protein product: CASSLRGSPTDNYGYTF.

Details on this clone: Other DNA sequences in this sample translate to the same CDR3. V usage is TRBV5-1 and J usage is TRBJ1-6, with D perhaps matching TRBD1 (5 bases). This CDR3 is built from 14 residues. V was clipped by 2 bases and J by 9 bases, with 12 bases between them. The germline gives CDR1 SGHRS, CDR2 YFSETQ. As DNA, the CDR3 is TGCGCCAGCAGCTTAGCGGGGAGGGGTTCACCCCTCCACTTT. Protein sequence: CASSLAGRGSPLHF.

This clone has only a few counts. The chain couples TRBV7-3 to TRBJ1-4; D is unclear. CDR3 length: 15 amino acids. CDR1 is SGHTA and CDR2 is FQGTGA in the germline V gene. V was clipped by 2 bases and J by 3 bases, with 10 bases between them. CDR3 coding DNA: TGTGCCAGCAGCTTACAGGATTGGGCTAATGAAAAACTGTTTTTT. This sequence encodes CASSLQDWANEKLFF. The variable domain in full, with the rest retrieved from reference TRBV7-3 and TRBJ1-4, is GAGVSQTPSNKVTEKGKYVELRCDPISGHTALYWYRQSLGQGPEFLIYFQGTGAADDSGLPNDRFFAVRPEGSVSTLKIQRTERGDSAVYLCASSLQDWANEKLFFGSGTQLSVL.

The chain has TRBV5-8 and TRBJ2-4; the match to TRBD1 covers 9 bases. The CDR3 contains 16 residues. The J segment lost 1 base and the V segment lost 0 bases, leaving 2 bases of the junction unmatched. In germline, CDR1 is SGHTS, CDR2 YDEGEE. Here the CDR3 DNA reads TGTGCCAGCAGCTTGGACAGGGGGCTTGCCAAAAACATTCAGTACTTC. Translation: CASSLDRGLAKNIQYF.

Turning to this clone: Here the CDR3 omits its conserved ending phenylalanine or tryptophan, so a read error is the likely source. No DNA is shown, since the ends of the CDR3 on it are uncertain; the CDR3 is the one TCRdb lists. This sequence joins TRBV20-1 and TRBJ2-7; the DNA was not used to check the table's D call, TRBD2. The CDR3 length is 9 residues, termini included. Germline V CDR1 and CDR2: DFQATT, SNEGSKA (reference sequence). This CDR3 is CSARGLLRL.

Only a few counts were recorded for this clone. The chain employs TRBV7-2 and TRBJ1-4; 8 positions agree with TRBD1. The ends lost 2 bases at V and 10 bases at J; junction bases unmatched: 6. CDR3 length equals 14 residues. The germline CDR1 and CDR2 sequences are SGHTA and FQGNSA. The CDR3 bases are TGTGCCAGCAGCTTACCCGGACAGGGCCGAAAACTGTTTTTT. Its translation is CASSLPGQGRKLFF.

The CDR3 sequence is CASSEARTGGFAYEQYF. CDR3 coding DNA: TGTGCCAGCAGTGAAGCGCGGACAGGGGGATTTGCCTACGAGCAGTACTTC. The rearrangement links TRBV6-1 to TRBJ2-7; 10 positions match TRBD1. CDR1 is MNHNS and CDR2 is SASEGT in the germline V gene. J lost 2 bases, V lost 0 bases, and 7 bases had no gene match. The CDR3 is 17 amino acids.

This clone has just a few counts. V gene TRBV4-3 combines with J gene TRBJ1-2; D remains unclear. Germline CDR1 reads LGHNA; CDR2 reads YSLEER. The CDR3 is 15 residues long. V was shortened by 0 bases and J by 4 bases, with 12 bases between the two germline ends. Here the CDR3 reads CASSQELQTIYGYTF. The CDR3 DNA reads TGCGCCAGCAGCCAAGAGCTGCAGACCATCTATGGCTACACCTTC.

The V call is TRBV20-1, the J call TRBJ2-3, with 8 bases that match TRBD2. This CDR3 has 14 residues. J lost 5 bases, V lost 3 bases, and 7 bases had no gene match. The germline gives CDR1 DFQATT, CDR2 SNEGSKA (reference sequence). In DNA, the CDR3 is TGCAGTGCTAGTTACGGGAGGGTAAGAGATACGCAGTATTTT. This sequence encodes CSASYGRVRDTQYF.

The V and J genes are TRBV27 and TRBJ2-7; D is uncertain. Deletions cut 8 bases from V and 7 bases from J, with 12 bases between. CDR1 and CDR2 from the germline V gene are MNHEY and SMNVEV (reference sequence). CDR3 length equals 11 residues. CDR3 DNA sequence: TGTGCCAGCGGCTCCTGGCAGGAGCAGTACTTC. Translated, it gives CASGSWQEQYF.

The chain carries TRBV5-4 and TRBJ2-7; tentatively, D is TRBD1 (6 bases). The V gene lost 4 bases and the J gene lost 4 bases, with 18 bases spanning the gap. The CDR3 sequence is 15 residues long. From germline, CDR1 is SGHNT and CDR2 YYREEE (reference sequence). The CDR3 DNA is TGTGCCAGCAGCCCTCAGGGGTCAAGCCTTTACGAGCAGTACTTC. Translated: CASSPQGSSLYEQYF.

The rearrangement uses TRBV29-1 and TRBJ2-7, with 14 bases aligning to TRBD2. Losses at the gene ends were 5 bases for V and 3 bases for J; bases not matched to a gene: 12. The germline CDR1 and CDR2 sequences are SQVTM and ANQGSEA. The CDR3 has 17 residues. CDR3 nucleotide sequence: TGCAGCGTTCCCCCCCCCGGGACTAGCGGGAGAAACTACGAGCAGTACTTC. It yields the protein CSVPPPGTSGRNYEQYF.

The genes are TRBV18 and TRBJ2-1, with D possibly TRBD2 on 5 matching bases. Germline V gives CDR1 KGHSH, CDR2 LQKENI. The CDR3 totals 17 residues. V was cut by 4 bases and J by 5 bases, with 21 bases left in between. The CDR3, as DNA: TGTGCCAGCTCACGACTACCCCCTCGGCCTCCACACAATGAGCAGTTCTTC. Amino acid sequence: CASSRLPPRPPHNEQFF.

The V and J genes are TRBV4-3 and TRBJ1-1; TRBD1 aligns across 8 bases. The CDR3 is 14 amino acids. Looked up from germline, CDR1 is LGHNA and CDR2 is YSLEER. The trim removed 6 bases at V and 0 bases at J, leaving 3 bases unmatched. CDR3 loop: CASSRTGMNTEAFF. For the CDR3, the DNA is TGCGCCAGCAGTCGGACAGGGATGAACACTGAAGCTTTCTTT.

The V gene is TRBV15, the J gene TRBJ1-4, with D maybe TRBD1 (5 bases). Trimming shortened V by 0 bases and J by 7 bases, and 12 bases separated the two germline ends. Germline V CDR1 and CDR2: LNHNV, YYDKDF (reference sequence). The CDR3 totals 15 residues. CDR3 in amino acids: CATSRDRGEGEKLFF. DNA for the CDR3: TGTGCCACCAGCAGAGATAGGGGAGAGGGTGAAAAACTGTTTTTT.

This chain uses TRBV12-3 or TRBV12-4 with TRBJ1-2, with 7 bases identical to TRBD1. J gave up 5 bases and V 6 bases, and 6 bases lay outside the gene matches. The CDR3 is 13 residues long. CDR3: CASSQQGLYGYTF. In DNA, the CDR3 is TGTGCCAGCAGCCAACAGGGGTTGTATGGCTACACCTTC.

Written as DNA, the CDR3 is TGTGCCAGCAGTTTAAGGGACAGAGGCTCCTACGAGCAGTACTTC. Its translation is CASSLRDRGSYEQYF. The rearrangement uses TRBV27 and TRBJ2-7, with 7 positions matching TRBD1. The V and J ends lost 2 bases and 0 bases, in that order; junction bases with no gene match: 4. The CDR3 sequence is 15 residues long. Germline CDR1 reads MNHEY; CDR2 reads SMNVEV (reference sequence).

This chain joins TRBV5-1 and TRBJ1-5; perhaps TRBD1 as D (5 bases). With 0 bases removed from V and 5 bases from J, the gap between germline ends came to 9 bases. The CDR3 runs to 14 residues. From germline, CDR1 is SGHRS and CDR2 YFSETQ. Written as DNA, the CDR3 is TGCGCCAGCAGCTTGGAGGGCAGGGATCAGCCCCAGCATTTT. This translates into CASSLEGRDQPQHF.

The rearrangement links TRBV7-2 to TRBJ1-3; D is unresolved. Trimming pared 2 bases from V and 2 bases from J, leaving 10 bases between. CDR1 is SGHTA, CDR2 FQGNSA, per germline. The CDR3 contains 15 residues. The CDR3 loop reads CASSLPGIPGNTIYF. The CDR3 nucleotides are TGTGCCAGCAGCTTACCGGGGATCCCTGGAAACACCATATATTTT.

The chain joins TRBV6-5 to TRBJ2-2, with a possible D match to TRBD1 (6 bases). The germline V gene has CDR1 MNHEY and CDR2 SVGAGI. There are 13 residues in the CDR3. V lost 7 bases to trimming and J lost 6 bases, with 12 bases between them. The CDR3 protein is CASTLQGSGELFF. CDR3 sequence (DNA): TGTGCCAGCACCCTACAGGGCTCCGGGGAGCTGTTTTTT.